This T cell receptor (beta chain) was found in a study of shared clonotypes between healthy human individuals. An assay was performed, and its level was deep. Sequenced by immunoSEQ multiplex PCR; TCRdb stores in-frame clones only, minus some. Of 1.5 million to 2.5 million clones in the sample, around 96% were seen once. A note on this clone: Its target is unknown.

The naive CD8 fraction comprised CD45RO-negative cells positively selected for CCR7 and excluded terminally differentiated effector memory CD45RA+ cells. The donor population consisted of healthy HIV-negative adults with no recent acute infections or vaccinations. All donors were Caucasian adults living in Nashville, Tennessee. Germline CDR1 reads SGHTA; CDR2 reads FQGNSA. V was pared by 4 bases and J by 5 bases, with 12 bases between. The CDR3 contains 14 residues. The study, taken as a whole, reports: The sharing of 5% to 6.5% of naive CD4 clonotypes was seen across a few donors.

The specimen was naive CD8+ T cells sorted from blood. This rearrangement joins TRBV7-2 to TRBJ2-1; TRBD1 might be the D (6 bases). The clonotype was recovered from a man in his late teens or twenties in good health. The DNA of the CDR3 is TGTGCCAGCAGCTACTGGGACATGGACAATGAGCAGTTCTTC. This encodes CASSYWDMDNEQFF.